The 23 T cell receptor beta chains in this list originate from one sample, sequenced in a study of CD8+ T cells in alopecia areata. It was cDNA, reverse transcribed from extracted RNA, that served as the sequencing template. Produced via immunoSEQ multiplex PCR; TCRdb's table is partial and in-frame only. The table records 160,000 or so clones, 67% of them present only once. Specimen: CD8+ T cells sorted from blood, collected at week 0. The receptors were sampled from a human donor with alopecia areata.

Notes on this clone: Germline and junction disagree at one end, which may indicate a read error. The V and J genes are TRBV7-9 and TRBJ1-2; D is perhaps TRBD1 (6 bases). Looked up from germline, CDR1 is SEHNR and CDR2 is FQNEAQ (reference sequence). This CDR3 spans 13 amino acids. CDR3 sequence: CAGSFLAGAGYTF. Here the CDR3 DNA reads TGTGCCGGCAGCTTTTTAGCAGGGGCTGGCTACACCTTC.

This clone was seen a few times. As DNA, the CDR3 is TGTGCCATCAGTGAGTCGGCAGCAACTAATGAAAAACTGTTTTTT. This gives the protein CAISESAATNEKLFF. The V call is TRBV10-3, the J call TRBJ1-4; unclear D gene. V lost 0 bases to trimming and J lost 0 bases, with 5 bases between them. The germline V gene has CDR1 ENHRY and CDR2 SYGVKD. CDR3 length: 15 amino acids.

The rearrangement links TRBV5-1 to TRBJ2-3; D is perhaps TRBD1 (5 bases). This CDR3 region has 14 residues. Germline assignment: CDR1 SGHRS and CDR2 YFSETQ. V lost 1 base, J lost 2 bases, and 8 bases lay in between. The CDR3 sequence: CASSLTGSTDTQYF. CDR3 bases: TGCGCCAGCAGCTTGACAGGTTCCACAGATACGCAGTATTTT.

The sample holds a few counts of this clone. The genes are TRBV19 and TRBJ1-3, with D possibly being TRBD1 (5 bases). Germline V gives CDR1 LNHDA, CDR2 SQIVND (reference sequence). The CDR3 covers 15 residues. V was clipped by 3 bases and J by 2 bases, with 11 bases between them. CDR3 sequence: CASSITGTAGNTIYF. The CDR3 DNA reads TGTGCCAGTAGTATCACAGGAACGGCTGGAAACACCATATATTTT.

The chain employs TRBV2 and TRBJ1-4; possibly TRBD1 for D (6 bases). Deletions cut 8 bases from V and 8 bases from J, with 18 bases between. This CDR3 region has 14 residues. The germline CDR1 and CDR2 sequences are SNHLY and FYNNEI. This chain's CDR3 is CASGQGFATEKLFF. The CDR3 nucleotides read TGTGCCAGCGGCCAGGGGTTCGCGACAGAAAAACTGTTTTTT.

The V and J genes are TRBV29-1 and TRBJ2-7; either TRBD1 or TRBD2 may supply D (6 bases each). V lost 0 bases to trimming and J lost 2 bases, with 11 bases between them. The CDR3 spans 14 residues. Per the germline V gene, CDR1 is SQVTM and CDR2 is ANQGSEA. The CDR3 is CSVEDEGEAYEQYF. CDR3 DNA: TGCAGCGTTGAAGATGAGGGGGAGGCCTACGAGCAGTACTTC.

This chain links TRBV29-1 with TRBJ2-3; 8 bases agree with TRBD2. The CDR3 is made up of 15 amino acids. From germline, CDR1 is SQVTM and CDR2 ANQGSEA. The ends lost 6 bases at V and 1 base at J; junction bases unmatched: 9. This chain's CDR3 is CSVRGGEKGTDTQYF. CDR3 nucleotides: TGCAGCGTCCGGGGGGGCGAAAAGGGCACAGATACGCAGTATTTT.

J is TRBJ2-1 and V is TRBV12-5; no reliable D call. In germline, CDR1 is LGHNT, CDR2 FRNRAP. The V and J ends lost 0 bases and 8 bases respectively, with 2 bases between them. The CDR3 is 11 residues long. The CDR3, as DNA: TGTGCTAGTGGTTTGGTACATGAGCAGTTCTTC. Encoded protein: CASGLVHEQFF.

This clone was recorded a few times. The chain joins TRBV4-1 to TRBJ1-5; 9 bases align to TRBD1. After removal of 5 bases from V and 6 bases from J, the junction contained 2 bases not matched to a gene. The CDR3 has 13 amino acids. Germline V CDR1 and CDR2: MGHRA, YSYEKL. The CDR3 here is CASSGQGSQPQHF. In nucleotides, the CDR3 is TGCGCCAGCAGCGGACAGGGGAGTCAGCCCCAGCATTTT.

V usage is TRBV10-3 and J usage is TRBJ2-7, with 8 bases lining up with TRBD1. Germline values: CDR1 ENHRY, CDR2 SYGVKD. Unmatched junction bases numbered 4, after V lost 6 bases and J lost 0 bases. The CDR3 is 14 residues long. The CDR3 DNA follows: TGTGCCATCAGGAGGGACAGGAGCTCCTACGAGCAGTACTTC. It is translated as CAIRRDRSSYEQYF.

The rearrangement joins TRBV6-5 to TRBJ1-4; D possibly corresponds to TRBD1 (6 bases). V was trimmed by 5 bases and J by 12 bases, leaving 13 bases between them. Germline V lookup: CDR1 MNHEY, CDR2 SVGAGI. This CDR3 is built from 12 residues. CDR3 loop: CASSPRGEELFF. The DNA for the CDR3 is TGTGCCAGCAGTCCCAGGGGCGAGGAACTGTTTTTT.

The V and J genes are TRBV6-5 and TRBJ2-2, with TRBD2 identical over 7 bases. There are 14 residues in the CDR3. Unmatched junction bases numbered 9, after V lost 6 bases and J lost 8 bases. Germline CDR1 MNHEY, CDR2 SVGAGI. CDR3 in DNA: TGTGCCAGCAGCCACCTTCTAGCGGCTGGGGAGCTGTTTTTT. As protein: CASSHLLAAGELFF.

The gene calls are TRBV15 and TRBJ1-2; D is possibly TRBD1 (5 bases). The V and J ends lost 0 bases and 5 bases respectively, with 13 bases between them. The CDR3 has 15 residues. CDR1 and CDR2 (germline): LNHNV, YYDKDF (reference sequence). The chain's CDR3 is CATSRDIGALYGYTF. CDR3 nucleotides: TGTGCCACCAGCAGAGATATTGGGGCGCTTTATGGCTACACCTTC.

The J gene is TRBJ1-2, the V gene TRBV7-2; 9 bases align to TRBD1. CDR3 length: 13 residues. The germline V gene encodes CDR1 SGHTA and CDR2 FQGNSA. V trimming: 2 bases; J trimming: 6 bases; junction bases outside the gene matches: 1. In nucleotides, the CDR3 is TGTGCCAGCAGCTTATGGACAGGGGATGGCTACACCTTC. It yields the protein CASSLWTGDGYTF. The full variable domain, rest sourced from reference TRBV7-2 and TRBJ1-2, is GAGVSQSPSNKVTEKGKDVELRCDPISGHTALYWYRQSLGQGLEFLIYFQGNSAPDKSGLPSDRFSAERTGGSVSTLTIQRTQQEDSAVYLCASSLWTGDGYTFGSGTRLTVV.

This chain joins TRBV4-1 and TRBJ1-2, with D possibly being TRBD1 (5 bases). From germline, CDR1 is MGHRA and CDR2 YSYEKL. CDR3 length: 17 amino acids. Trimming removed 1 base from V and 8 bases from J, with 23 bases in between. Here the CDR3 reads CASSQASFDRHYQGYTF. Here the CDR3 DNA reads TGCGCCAGCAGCCAAGCTTCCTTTGACAGACACTATCAGGGCTACACCTTC.

V and J are TRBV7-9 and TRBJ1-1; no clear D. Between the trimmed V and J ends, which lost 5 bases and 7 bases, there was a span of 11 bases. CDR1 and CDR2 from the germline V gene are SEHNR and FQNEAQ (reference sequence). The CDR3 runs to 12 residues. The CDR3: CASSQKWDEAFF. The CDR3 nucleotides are TGTGCCAGCAGCCAAAAGTGGGATGAAGCTTTCTTT.

The rearrangement uses TRBV5-6 and TRBJ2-7, with a tentative D call TRBD2 (6 bases). The germline CDR1 and CDR2 sequences are SGHDT and YYEEEE. V lost 7 bases, J lost 3 bases, and 14 bases lay in between. The CDR3 sequence is 13 residues long. The CDR3 sequence is CASHTGLNYEQYF. CDR3 DNA sequence: TGTGCCAGCCATACGGGACTTAACTACGAGCAGTACTTC.

V gene TRBV19 combines with J gene TRBJ2-5; D gene unclear. This CDR3 is built from 13 residues. The V and J ends lost 2 bases and 1 base respectively, with 5 bases between them. Germline CDR1 LNHDA, CDR2 SQIVND (reference sequence). The CDR3 nucleotides read TGTGCCAGTAGTATACATATCCAAGAGACCCAGTACTTC. Protein product: CASSIHIQETQYF.

The chain is built from TRBV30 and TRBJ2-2; D is possibly TRBD1 (5 bases). Germline-derived CDR1 and CDR2 are GTSNPN and SVGIG (reference sequence). CDR3 length equals 14 residues. The V gene lost 4 bases and the J gene lost 6 bases, with 15 bases spanning the gap. CDR3 DNA sequence: TGTGCCTGGATGGGTCAGGGCTATCCCGGGGAGCTGTTTTTT. Protein product: CAWMGQGYPGELFF.

The CDR3 sequence: CASIAGSGGSTDTQYF. The CDR3 bases are TGTGCCAGCATCGCGGGTAGCGGGGGGAGCACAGATACGCAGTATTTT. The gene calls are TRBV2 and TRBJ2-3; 10 positions agree with TRBD2. Looked up from germline, CDR1 is SNHLY and CDR2 is FYNNEI. This CDR3 has 16 amino acids. The ends lost 7 bases at V and 0 bases at J; junction bases unmatched: 7.

In this sample, this clone turned up a few times. V is TRBV29-1 and J is TRBJ1-5; perhaps TRBD1 as D (5 bases). Trimming removed 4 bases at V and 6 bases at J, with 13 bases between. CDR3 size: 13 residues. The V gene's germline CDR1 is SQVTM and CDR2 ANQGSEA. The CDR3 is CSVGTGLGQPQHF. As DNA, the CDR3 is TGCAGCGTTGGGACGGGACTTGGTCAGCCCCAGCATTTT.

The CDR3: CASSRTDNEQFF. In DNA, the CDR3 is TGTGCCAGCAGCCGGACAGACAATGAGCAGTTCTTC. The J gene is TRBJ2-1, the V gene TRBV27; the D gene is possibly TRBD1 (6 bases). With 6 bases removed from V and 5 bases from J, the gap between germline ends came to 8 bases. The CDR3 is 12 amino acids. Germline values: CDR1 MNHEY, CDR2 SMNVEV (reference sequence).

The J gene is TRBJ1-6, the V gene TRBV7-9, with unresolved D. This CDR3 has 15 residues. The V end was cut by 5 bases, the J end by 0 bases, with 8 bases between. Germline V gene data show CDR1 as SEHNR and CDR2 as FQNEAQ (reference sequence). CDR3: CASSIDSSYNSPLHF. CDR3 nucleotide sequence: TGTGCCAGCAGCATTGATAGCTCCTATAATTCACCCCTCCACTTT.